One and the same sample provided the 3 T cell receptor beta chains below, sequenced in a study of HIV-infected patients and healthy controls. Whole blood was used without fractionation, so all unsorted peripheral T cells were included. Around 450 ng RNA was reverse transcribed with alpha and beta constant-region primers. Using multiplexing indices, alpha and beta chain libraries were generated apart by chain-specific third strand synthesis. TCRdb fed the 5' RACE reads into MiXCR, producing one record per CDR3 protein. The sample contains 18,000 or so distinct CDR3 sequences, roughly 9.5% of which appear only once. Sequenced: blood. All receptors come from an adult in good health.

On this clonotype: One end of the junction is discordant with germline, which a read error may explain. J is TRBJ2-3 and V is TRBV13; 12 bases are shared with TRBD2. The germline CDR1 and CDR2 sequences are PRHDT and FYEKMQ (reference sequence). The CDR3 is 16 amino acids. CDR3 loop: CASSGAGTSGHSGGDF. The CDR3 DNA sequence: TGTGCCAGCAGCGGCGCCGGGACTAGCGGGCACTCCGGCGGGGATTTT.

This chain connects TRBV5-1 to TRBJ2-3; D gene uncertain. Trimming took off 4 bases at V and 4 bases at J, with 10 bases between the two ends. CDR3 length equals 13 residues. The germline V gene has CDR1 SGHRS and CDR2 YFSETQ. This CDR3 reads CASSHDDADTQYF. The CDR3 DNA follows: TGCGCCAGCAGCCACGACGACGCAGATACGCAGTATTTT.

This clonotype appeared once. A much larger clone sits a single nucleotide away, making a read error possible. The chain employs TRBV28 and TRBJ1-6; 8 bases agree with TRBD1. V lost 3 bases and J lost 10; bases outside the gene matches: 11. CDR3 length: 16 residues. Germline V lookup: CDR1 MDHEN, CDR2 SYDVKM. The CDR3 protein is CASSFLTGQGGSPLHF. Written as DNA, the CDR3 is TGTGCCAGCAGTTTTCTCACTGGACAGGGAGGCTCACCCCTCCACTTT. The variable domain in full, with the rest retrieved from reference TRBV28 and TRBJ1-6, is DVKVTQSSRYLVKRTGEKVFLECVQDMDHENMFWYRQDPGLGLRLIYFSYDVKMKEKGDIPEGYSVSREKKERFSLILESASTNQTSMYLCASSFLTGQGGSPLHFGNGTRLTVT.